These 28 T cell receptor beta chains were sequenced from one sample in a study of blood T cell repertoires in COVID-19. Assay used: immunoSEQ multiplex PCR; TCRdb lists only in-frame clones, some missing. The table records more than 55,000 clones, 75% to 90% of them present only once. The sample was peripheral blood. All receptors come from a woman over 75 with acute or convalescent COVID-19.

The chain recombines TRBV9 with TRBJ1-2; D ambiguous. Trimming removed 4 bases at V and 0 bases at J, with 22 bases between. CDR1 and CDR2 from the germline V gene are SGDLS and YYNGEE. The CDR3 runs 18 residues. The CDR3 spells CASSHNRNRGLANYGYTF. The CDR3, as DNA: TGTGCCAGCAGCCACAATCGGAACAGAGGGCTGGCTAACTATGGCTACACCTTC.

V is TRBV3-1 (or the pseudogene TRBV3-2) and J is TRBJ2-2; D gene uncertain. This CDR3 region has 13 residues. V was shortened by 4 bases and J by 1 base, with 4 bases between the two germline ends. Per the germline V gene, CDR1 is LGHDT and CDR2 is YNNKEL (reference sequence). In DNA, the CDR3 is TGTGCCAGCAGCCTCTGGAACACCGGGGAGCTGTTTTTT. Amino acids: CASSLWNTGELFF.

The genes are TRBV5-1 and TRBJ2-7, with 10 bases that match TRBD2. With V trimmed by 0 bases and J by 3 bases, 3 bases remained unmatched. Looked up from germline, CDR1 is SGHRS and CDR2 is YFSETQ. The CDR3 is 15 residues long. CDR3 nucleotides: TGCGCCAGCAGCTTGGGGCCTAGCGGGAGCTACGAGCAGTACTTC. Translation: CASSLGPSGSYEQYF. The complete variable domain, with remaining parts taken from reference TRBV5-1 and TRBJ2-7, reads KAGVTQTPRYLIKTRGQQVTLSCSPISGHRSVSWYQQTPGQGLQFLFEYFSETQRNKGNFPGRFSGRQFSNSRSEMNVSTLELGDSALYLCASSLGPSGSYEQYFGPGTRLTVT.

This clone has only a few counts. The V gene is TRBV11-2, the J gene TRBJ2-5, with 8 bases that match TRBD2. The CDR3 has 14 residues. The V and J ends lost 4 bases and 5 bases, in that order; junction bases with no gene match: 6. CDR1 is SGHAT, CDR2 FQNNGV, per germline. CDR3 sequence (DNA): TGTGCCAGCAGCTCCGGACTAGCTCAGGAGACCCAGTACTTC. Its translation: CASSSGLAQETQYF.

V and J are TRBV19 and TRBJ1-5; TRBD1 matches 10 bases. The CDR3 totals 16 residues. V shed 10 bases and J 7 bases; nucleotides not matched to a gene: 16. Germline values: CDR1 LNHDA, CDR2 SQIVND (reference sequence). The CDR3 sequence: CATYSGTGALGQPQHF. CDR3 coding DNA: TGTGCCACATACTCCGGGACAGGGGCTTTGGGGCAGCCCCAGCATTTT.

Concerning this clone itself: This CDR3 is missing its conserved last phenylalanine or tryptophan, likely due to a read error. It is unclear where the CDR3 begins or ends on the DNA, so no DNA is shown, and the CDR3 is as TCRdb lists it. The chain combines TRBV6-1 with TRBJ1-6; the table assigns TRBD1, which was not confirmed against the DNA. CDR1 and CDR2 from the germline V gene are MNHNS and SASEGT. The CDR3 is 11 residues long, ends included. CDR3 protein: CASSDQLKSSL.

This sequence joins TRBV7-2 and TRBJ1-2; D gene ambiguous. V lost 1 base and J lost 8, with 14 bases in between. The CDR3 contains 14 residues. CDR1 and CDR2 (germline): SGHTA, FQGNSA. CDR3 loop: CASSLVSIAGGYTF. DNA of the CDR3: TGTGCCAGCAGCTTAGTCAGTATTGCGGGGGGCTACACCTTC.

This clone was seen a handful of times. The chain is built from TRBV19 and TRBJ1-3; D unresolved. Germline lookup yields CDR1 LNHDA and CDR2 SQIVND (reference sequence). V was clipped by 4 bases and J by 3 bases, with 7 bases between them. CDR3 length: 13 amino acids. CDR3 residues: CASSTGLGNTIYF. The CDR3 DNA reads TGTGCCAGTAGTACAGGACTTGGAAACACCATATATTTT.

This chain links TRBV6-2 or TRBV6-3 with TRBJ2-5, with 7 bases lining up with TRBD1. In germline, CDR1 is MNHEY, CDR2 SVGEGT. The V gene end was trimmed by 2 bases and the J gene end by 7 bases; junction bases not matched to a gene: 10. The CDR3 has 15 amino acids. The CDR3 loop reads CASSYPVRSGGTQYF. The CDR3 DNA is TGTGCCAGCAGTTACCCCGTTCGATCAGGGGGGACCCAGTACTTC.

The rearrangement links TRBV28 to TRBJ1-1; D unresolved. V gave up 4 bases and J gave up 8 bases, with 20 bases separating them. Germline V gene data show CDR1 as MDHEN and CDR2 as SYDVKM. This CDR3 has 15 amino acids. The CDR3 region has the DNA TGTGCCAGCAGTTCCCCTTCGCCAGGCCGGAGGGAAGCTTTCTTT. Protein sequence: CASSSPSPGRREAFF. The full variable domain, with the rest looked up from reference TRBV28 and TRBJ1-1, is DVKVTQSSRYLVKRTGEKVFLECVQDMDHENMFWYRQDPGLGLRLIYFSYDVKMKEKGDIPEGYSVSREKKERFSLILESASTNQTSMYLCASSSPSPGRREAFFGQGTRLTVV.

The chain uses TRBV5-1 and TRBJ2-7; TRBD1 matches at 7 bases. Per the germline V gene, CDR1 is SGHRS and CDR2 is YFSETQ. V lost 4 bases, J lost 3 bases, and 10 bases stayed unmatched. This CDR3 comprises 15 residues. The CDR3 bases are TGCGCCAGCAGCCGTGTAGGGGGCCCATTCTACGAGCAGTACTTC. This encodes CASSRVGGPFYEQYF.

This clone was picked up one time. V is TRBV9 and J is TRBJ2-2; the D gene is possibly TRBD2 (6 bases). Trimming cost V 2 bases and J 1 base, with 12 bases left between them. Per germline, CDR1 SGDLS and CDR2 YYNGEE. CDR3 size: 16 residues. In DNA form, the CDR3 reads TGTGCCAGCAGCGTTAGAAGCGGGCAGAACACCGGGGAGCTGTTTTTT. Its protein product is CASSVRSGQNTGELFF. The variable domain in full, completed from reference TRBV9 and TRBJ2-2, reads DSGVTQTPKHLITATGQRVTLRCSPRSGDLSVYWYQQSLDQGLQFLIQYYNGEERAKGNILERFSAQQFPDLHSELNLSSLELGDSALYFCASSVRSGQNTGELFFGEGSRLTVL.

The chain uses TRBV4-1 and TRBJ2-3; 10 bases align to TRBD2. The germline V gene encodes CDR1 MGHRA and CDR2 YSYEKL. This CDR3 is built from 16 residues. The J segment lost 6 bases and the V segment lost 5 bases, leaving 11 bases of the junction unmatched. This CDR3 reads CASSILASGSADTQYF. The CDR3 nucleotides are TGCGCCAGCAGCATCCTCGCTAGCGGGAGTGCCGATACGCAGTATTTT.

The CDR3 nucleotides are TGTGCCAGCAATATACAGGGGATTGTGAACACCGGGGAGCTGTTTTTT. Amino acids: CASNIQGIVNTGELFF. V is TRBV2 and J is TRBJ2-2, with TRBD1 matching 7 bases. Germline V CDR1 and CDR2: SNHLY, FYNNEI. Trimming removed 7 bases from V and 1 base from J; junction bases left unmatched: 9. The CDR3 length is 16 residues.

This clone has only a few counts. This rearrangement joins TRBV7-3 to TRBJ2-5, with D tentatively TRBD1 (5 bases). The germline gives CDR1 SGHTA, CDR2 FQGTGA. The ends were cut back, 2 bases at V and 1 base at J, with 11 bases in the middle. This CDR3 contains 15 residues. The CDR3 region is CASSLGTGPQETQYF. The CDR3 region has the DNA TGTGCCAGCAGCTTAGGCACAGGTCCCCAAGAGACCCAGTACTTC.

The rearrangement uses TRBV18 and TRBJ1-1; the match to TRBD1 covers 8 bases. V lost 5 bases, J lost 3 bases, and 14 bases stayed unmatched. The CDR3 extends over 17 amino acids. Looked up from germline, CDR1 is KGHSH and CDR2 is LQKENI. The CDR3 DNA sequence: TGTGCCAGCTCAACATCCGACAGGGGTCCCGGTTACACTGAAGCTTTCTTT. Its translation is CASSTSDRGPGYTEAFF.

The rearrangement uses TRBV12-3 or TRBV12-4 and TRBJ1-2; D not resolved. Between the trimmed V and J ends, which lost 3 bases and 6 bases, there was a span of 8 bases. The CDR3 extends over 12 amino acids. CDR3 loop: CASSFSGHGYTF. For the CDR3, the DNA is TGTGCCAGCAGTTTTTCAGGCCATGGCTACACCTTC.

The chain links TRBV5-1 to TRBJ2-7; weak D call: TRBD2 (5 bases). Trimming took off 0 bases at V and 6 bases at J, with 13 bases between the two ends. This CDR3 has 14 residues. Germline-derived CDR1 and CDR2 are SGHRS and YFSETQ. CDR3 sequence (DNA): TGCGCCAGCAGCTTGGGTGGTGGAGCGGCCGAGCAGTACTTC. Its protein product is CASSLGGGAAEQYF.

The gene calls are TRBV5-1 and TRBJ1-1, with TRBD1 matching 8 bases. CDR1 and CDR2 from the germline V gene are SGHRS and YFSETQ. The CDR3 has 14 residues. V was clipped by 2 bases and J by 1 base; unmatched bases: 1. The CDR3 DNA sequence: TGCGCCAGCAGCTTCGGGACAGGGAACACTGAAGCTTTCTTT. It codes for CASSFGTGNTEAFF. Using reference TRBV5-1 and TRBJ1-1 for the parts outside the CDR3, the full variable domain is KAGVTQTPRYLIKTRGQQVTLSCSPISGHRSVSWYQQTPGQGLQFLFEYFSETQRNKGNFPGRFSGRQFSNSRSEMNVSTLELGDSALYLCASSFGTGNTEAFFGQGTRLTVV.

The V and J genes are TRBV19 and TRBJ2-1, with 12 positions matching TRBD2. V lost 10 bases and J lost 6; bases outside the gene matches: 7. The CDR3 loop spans 14 amino acids. Per the germline V gene, CDR1 is LNHDA and CDR2 is SQIVND (reference sequence). In DNA form, the CDR3 reads TGTGCCACCACTAGCGGGAGGTCGCGCAATGAGCAGTTCTTC. Protein product: CATTSGRSRNEQFF.

J is TRBJ2-3 and V is TRBV27; 10 nucleotides match TRBD2. CDR1 MNHEY and CDR2 SMNVEV come from the germline V gene (reference sequence). CDR3 length equals 15 residues. V lost 6 bases and J lost 5; bases outside the gene matches: 8. CDR3 residues: CASRASGSSGDTQYF. The CDR3 DNA reads as TGTGCCAGCAGGGCTAGCGGGAGTTCAGGAGATACGCAGTATTTT.

J is TRBJ1-1 and V is TRBV28; TRBD1 aligns across 9 bases. Looked up from germline, CDR1 is MDHEN and CDR2 is SYDVKM. The junction had 12 bases not matched to a gene; V was cut back by 6 bases and J by 4 bases. The CDR3 extends over 16 amino acids. CDR3 sequence: CASSSSRQGGVTEAFF. As DNA, the CDR3 is TGTGCCAGCAGCTCCTCCCGACAGGGGGGGGTCACTGAAGCTTTCTTT.

This sequence joins TRBV5-1 and TRBJ2-2, with TRBD2 matching 10 bases. Trimming cost V 5 bases and J 6 bases; bases outside gene matches: 7. The CDR3 contains 15 residues. CDR1 and CDR2 from the germline V gene are SGHRS and YFSETQ. Written as DNA, the CDR3 is TGCGCCAGCAGTTCAAAGACTAGCGGGTCCGGGGAGCTGTTTTTT. The encoded protein is CASSSKTSGSGELFF.

The V call is TRBV11-1, the J call TRBJ2-3, with 7 nucleotides matching TRBD2. CDR1 and CDR2 from the germline V gene are SGHAT and FQDESV (reference sequence). Trimming cost V 5 bases and J 2 bases; bases outside gene matches: 10. The CDR3 runs to 16 residues. This CDR3 reads CASSLRREWDTDTQYF. CDR3 nucleotides: TGTGCCAGCAGCCTTAGGCGGGAGTGGGACACAGATACGCAGTATTTT.

The V call is TRBV7-9, the J call TRBJ2-7, with TRBD1 matching over 8 bases. Germline lookup yields CDR1 SEHNR and CDR2 FQNEAQ (reference sequence). V was pared by 2 bases and J by 5 bases, with 5 bases of the junction left unmatched. The CDR3 is 14 residues long. This CDR3 is CASSLSAQGDEQYF. The CDR3 nucleotides are TGTGCCAGCAGCTTATCTGCACAGGGGGACGAGCAGTACTTC.

The rearrangement joins TRBV6-5 to TRBJ1-4, with a tentative D call TRBD1 (6 bases). V was shortened by 6 bases and J by 10 bases, with 9 bases between the two germline ends. The CDR3 loop spans 11 amino acids. Germline CDR1 is MNHEY and CDR2 is SVGAGI. The CDR3 reads CASRRGGKLFF. The DNA for the CDR3 is TGTGCCAGCAGGAGAGGGGGAAAACTGTTTTTT.

J is TRBJ2-7 and V is TRBV28, with a possible D match to TRBD2 (7 bases). The CDR3 length is 16 residues. Germline values: CDR1 MDHEN, CDR2 SYDVKM. V shed 7 bases and J shed 0 bases, with 19 bases lying between them. The CDR3 DNA sequence: TGTGCCAGCAACTCCGGGGGGCAGGGAAGCTCCTACGAGCAGTACTTC. It is translated as CASNSGGQGSSYEQYF.

This clone is a singleton in its sample. This sequence joins TRBV30 and TRBJ2-1; 9 bases are a match to TRBD2. Per germline, CDR1 GTSNPN and CDR2 SVGIG (reference sequence). The CDR3 is 14 residues long. V gave up 7 bases and J gave up 7 bases; unmatched junction bases: 11. This chain's CDR3 is CAFSPGTSLNEQFF. CDR3 in DNA: TGTGCCTTTTCACCCGGGACTAGCCTAAATGAGCAGTTCTTC.